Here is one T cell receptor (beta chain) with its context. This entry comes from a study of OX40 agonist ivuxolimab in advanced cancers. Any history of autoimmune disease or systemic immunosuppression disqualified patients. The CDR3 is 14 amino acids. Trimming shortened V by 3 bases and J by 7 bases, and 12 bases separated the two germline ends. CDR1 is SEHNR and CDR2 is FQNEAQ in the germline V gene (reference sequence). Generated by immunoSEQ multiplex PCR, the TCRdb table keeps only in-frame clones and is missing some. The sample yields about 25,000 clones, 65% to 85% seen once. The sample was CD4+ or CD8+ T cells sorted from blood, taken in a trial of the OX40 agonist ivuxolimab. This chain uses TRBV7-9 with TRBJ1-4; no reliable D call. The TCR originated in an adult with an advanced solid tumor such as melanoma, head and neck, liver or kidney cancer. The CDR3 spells CASSFGLSGEKLFF. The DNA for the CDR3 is TGTGCCAGCAGCTTTGGGCTTTCCGGTGAAAAACTGTTTTTT.